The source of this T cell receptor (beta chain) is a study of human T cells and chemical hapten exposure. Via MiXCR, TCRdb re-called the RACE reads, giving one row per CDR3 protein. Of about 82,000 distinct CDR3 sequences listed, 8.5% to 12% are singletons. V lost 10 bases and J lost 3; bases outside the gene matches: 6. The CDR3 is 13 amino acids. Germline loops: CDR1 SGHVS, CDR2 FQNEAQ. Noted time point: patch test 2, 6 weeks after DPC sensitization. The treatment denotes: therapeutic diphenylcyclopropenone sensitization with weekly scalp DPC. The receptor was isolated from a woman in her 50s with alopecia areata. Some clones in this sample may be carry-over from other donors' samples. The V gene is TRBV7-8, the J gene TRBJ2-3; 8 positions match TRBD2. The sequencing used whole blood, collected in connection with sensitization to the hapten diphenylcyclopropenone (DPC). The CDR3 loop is CATAGDGTDTQYF. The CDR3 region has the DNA TGTGCCACAGCGGGAGATGGGACAGATACGCAGTATTTT.